Listed here is a single T cell receptor beta chain. The data stem from a study of technical replicates of blood from a handful of donors. Profiling relied on immunoSEQ multiplex PCR, and the TCRdb table lists in-frame clones only, not all of them. The sample has around 62,000 clones; 95% to 98% are singletons. With V trimmed by 7 bases and J by 9 bases, 8 bases remained unmatched. CDR3 size: 13 residues. The germline CDR1 and CDR2 sequences are MNHNY and SVGAGI (reference sequence). The specimen sequenced was T cells isolated from PBMCs. The V and J genes are TRBV6-6 and TRBJ1-1; 10 positions match TRBD1. The clonotype comes from a human donor in good health. The CDR3 sequence is CASIPGQGFKAFF. Written as DNA, the CDR3 is TGTGCCAGCATTCCGGGACAGGGGTTTAAAGCTTTCTTT.